These T cell receptor beta chains were read from a single sample in a study of control samples from healthy donors and cancer patients. Method: immunoSEQ multiplex PCR; TCRdb's copy keeps in-frame clones and lacks some. The sample yields about 80,000 clones, over 85% seen once. The sequenced sample was blood. The receptors shown here come from a man in his fifties or sixties in good health. CDR3s include the opening cysteine and the closing phenylalanine or tryptophan. The order of the fields is J gene, clone size, V gene, D gene, CDR3 DNA, CDR3 protein. A D gene is named only where the DNA matches it firmly. Part of the rows lack a size; the others show once, few, many or a class for expanded clones.

TRBJ2-3 - TRBV7-3 - TGTGCCAGCAGCTTAACGCCTATCGATACGCAGTATTTT CASSLTPIDTQYF
TRBJ2-1 - TRBV15 TRBD1 TGTGCCACCAGCAGAGGTGGGACAGGGCAAAATGAGCAGTTCTTC CATSRGGTGQNEQFF
TRBJ1-5 - TRBV7-6 - TGTGCCAGCAGTCCCGACAGCAATCAGCCCCAGCATTTT CASSPDSNQPQHF
TRBJ1-6 - TRBV19 - TGTGCCAGTAGTATAAATACTAACAGAAATTCACCCCTCCACTTT CASSINTNRNSPLHF
TRBJ2-7 - TRBV28 - TGTGCCAGCACTGGGTCGGCGGGGAGCTACGAGCAGTACTTC CASTGSAGSYEQYF
TRBJ2-5 - TRBV6-2/TRBV6-3 - TGTGCCAGCAGTTACTCGTCTTTTTCGGGAGAGACCCAGTACTTC CASSYSSFSGETQYF
TRBJ1-5 - TRBV27 TRBD1 TGTGCCAGCAGTCGTTACCTCCGGGACAGGTCGGGAGGCAATCAGCCCCAGCATTTT CASSRYLRDRSGGNQPQHF
TRBJ2-5 - TRBV5-4 TRBD2 TGTGCCAGCAGTCCGGTAGCGGGGGGGTACCAAGAGACCCAGTACTTC CASSPVAGGYQETQYF
TRBJ1-5 - TRBV28 - TGTGCCAGCAGTCCGTCCAGCGGGGGAAATAATCAGCCCCAGCATTTT CASSPSSGGNNQPQHF
TRBJ2-1 - TRBV5-1 - TGCGCCAGCAGCGCCCCCGGGCCGAACCATGAGCAGTTCTTC CASSAPGPNHEQFF
TRBJ2-3 - TRBV6-5 - TGTGCCACTCTGCCGGGGGCGGGTACGCAGTATTTT CATLPGAGTQYF
TRBJ1-4 - TRBV12-5 - TGTGCTAGTGGTTTGGTACGTGCTAAGGAAAAACTGTTTTTT CASGLVRAKEKLFF
TRBJ1-1 few TRBV9 TRBD1 TGTGCCAGCAGCGGGGGACAGACGAACACTGAAGCTTTCTTT CASSGGQTNTEAFF
TRBJ1-5 - TRBV6-5 TRBD1 TGTGCCAGCAGTTCCGGGACAGGACTTTCGAGTCAGCCCCAGCATTTT CASSSGTGLSSQPQHF
TRBJ2-7 - TRBV6-5 - TGTGCCAGCAGTACCCCAGGGGAGTCCCACGAGCAGTACTTC CASSTPGESHEQYF
TRBJ1-2 - TRBV6-5 - TGTGCCAGCAGTTACGGGCTGGGGGCAGGTGGCTACACCTTC CASSYGLGAGGYTF
TRBJ1-2 once TRBV12-3/TRBV12-4 TRBD1 TGTGCCAGCTGGGACAGTCTAGAAGGCTACACCTTC CASWDSLEGYTF
TRBJ2-7 - TRBV11-3 - TGTGCCAGCAGCTTAGAGGGGGTAAGCTCCTACGAGCAGTACTTC CASSLEGVSSYEQYF
TRBJ1-1 - TRBV14 - TGTGCCAGCAGCCAACGGCAGCTACAGGGTCATAACACTGAAGCTTTCTTT CASSQRQLQGHNTEAFF
TRBJ1-6 - TRBV27 - TGTGCCAGCAGTCCTCTCACGCGCTCCTATAATTCACCCCTCCACTTT CASSPLTRSYNSPLHF
TRBJ2-2 - TRBV24-1 - TGTGCCACCAGCGAGGGGGGAGCCGGGGAGCTGTTTTTT CATSEGGAGELFF
TRBJ1-1 - TRBV4-1 - TGCGCCAGCAGCCAAGCAGCCCTTCGTAGGGGAAGGGGGTTCATGAACACTGAAGCTTTCTTT CASSQAALRRGRGFMNTEAFF
TRBJ2-3 - TRBV29-1 - TGCAGCGTTGTGTCGAGCATAACAGATACGCAGTATTTT CSVVSSITDTQYF
TRBJ2-2 - TRBV28 - TGTGCCAGCAGTTTCCGGGGCCGGACACCGGGATCCGGGGAGCTGTTTTTT CASSFRGRTPGSGELFF
TRBJ1-1 once TRBV7-6 - TGTGCCAGCAGCTTAGCCTTGAACACTGAAGCTTTCTTT CASSLALNTEAFF
TRBJ1-6 - TRBV6-5 - TGTGCCAGCAGCCCACTCCAAGGCTCACCCCTCCACTTT CASSPLQGSPLHF
TRBJ1-1 - TRBV6-5 - TGTGCCAGCAGTTACGGGTCGAACACTGAAGCTTTCTTT CASSYGSNTEAFF
TRBJ2-7 - TRBV21-1 - TGTGCCAGCAGCAACCCCTACTACGAGCAGTACTTC CASSNPYYEQYF
TRBJ1-5 once TRBV28 - TGTGCCAGCAGTCCCATGGCGGGGAGTAGCCAGCCCCAGCATTTT CASSPMAGSSQPQHF
TRBJ1-5 few TRBV10-3 - TGTGCCATCAGTGAGCCAAGGGGAGAGGGCGATAGCAATCAGCCCCAGCATTTT CAISEPRGEGDSNQPQHF
TRBJ2-3 - TRBV19 TRBD2 TGTGCCAGTAGTATTAGCGGGGGGGCAGATACGCAGTATTTT CASSISGGADTQYF
TRBJ2-2 - TRBV7-8 - TGTGCCAGCAGCTTAGGGCTAGCATACACCGGGGAGCTGTTTTTT CASSLGLAYTGELFF
TRBJ1-6 - TRBV29-1 TRBD1 TGCAGCTTTTCCCCGGACAGGCTGCTTGAAAATTCACCCCTCCACTTT CSFSPDRLLENSPLHF
TRBJ2-7 - TRBV19 TRBD1 TGTGCCAGTAGTCCCCGGGGGGGACAGGGGGCTAGGGGGCAGTACTTC CASSPRGGQGARGQYF
TRBJ1-1 - TRBV29-1 - TGCAGCGTTGGTCGGGCTGCCACTGAAGCTTTCTTT CSVGRAATEAFF
TRBJ2-3 - TRBV5-1 - TGCGCCAGCAGCCCAGCGCGGGCGGGGGATACGCAGTATTTT CASSPARAGDTQYF
TRBJ2-1 - TRBV27 TRBD1 TGTGCCAGCAAGACAGGGATGAACAATGAGCAGTTCTTC CASKTGMNNEQFF
TRBJ2-1 - TRBV7-9 TRBD1 TGTGCCAGCAGCAGACCGGGACAGGGAGGAAATGAGCAGTTCTTC CASSRPGQGGNEQFF
TRBJ2-7 few TRBV30 TRBD1 TGTGCCTGGAAAAGGGACAGACCCTACGAGCAGTACTTC CAWKRDRPYEQYF
TRBJ1-6 - TRBV5-4 - TGTGCCAGCAGCACTCAGGGATATAATTCACCCCTCCACTTT CASSTQGYNSPLHF
TRBJ1-6 - TRBV5-5 - TGTGCCAGCAGCGGGACGGGGAATTCCTATAATTCACCCCTCCACTTT CASSGTGNSYNSPLHF
TRBJ1-3 - TRBV7-9 - TGTGCCAGCAGCCCTGACAGCTTCTCTGGAAACACCATATATTTT CASSPDSFSGNTIYF
TRBJ1-1 - TRBV18 - TGTGCCAGCTCACCACCGGTGAACACTGAAGCTTTCTTT CASSPPVNTEAFF
TRBJ1-3 few TRBV5-1 - TGCGCCAGCAGCTCGGGACTGGAAGGAAACACCATATATTTT CASSSGLEGNTIYF
TRBJ1-4 few TRBV7-9 - TGTGCCAGCAGCTTAGTTCTCGGCACGGAAGCAACTAATGAAAAACTGTTTTTT CASSLVLGTEATNEKLFF
TRBJ2-1 - TRBV4-1 - TGCGCCAGCAGCCGAGCCTTGGACGAGTACAATGAGCAGTTCTTC CASSRALDEYNEQFF
TRBJ1-2 - TRBV11-2 TRBD1 TGTGCCAGCAGCTTGACAGGGAGTACCTATGGCTACACCTTC CASSLTGSTYGYTF
TRBJ1-2 - TRBV5-1 TRBD1 TGCGCCAGCAGCTTCGTAACCGGGACAGGGCAACACTATGGCTACACCTTC CASSFVTGTGQHYGYTF
TRBJ1-1 - TRBV18 - TGTGCCAGCTCGCCTTCCGGACGGATGAACACTGAAGCTTTCTTT CASSPSGRMNTEAFF
TRBJ2-1 - TRBV11-3 - TGTGCCAGCAGCGCGCAGGGGGGAGGGGGCAATGAGCAGTTCTTC CASSAQGGGGNEQFF
TRBJ2-1 - TRBV5-4 - TGTGCCAGCAGCGGAGGGGGGAGCTCCTACAATGAGCAGTTCTTC CASSGGGSSYNEQFF
TRBJ1-5 - TRBV28 TRBD1 TGTGCCAGCAGCCAAGGGGGGACAGGGTATCAGCCCCAGCATTTT CASSQGGTGYQPQHF
TRBJ2-3 few TRBV9 TRBD2 TGTGCCAGCAGCGTAGGTACTAGCGGATTTAGCACAGATACGCAGTATTTT CASSVGTSGFSTDTQYF
TRBJ1-2 once TRBV28 - TGTGCCAGCAGTCCTGGGGACGGCGCTAACTATGGCTACACCTTC CASSPGDGANYGYTF
TRBJ2-3 - TRBV7-6 - TGTGCCGGTACCCCGGCAGGGTACGGAGATACGCAGTATTTT CAGTPAGYGDTQYF
TRBJ1-1 once TRBV5-1 - TGCGCCAGCAGCCCCTCCATGAACACTGAAGCTTTCTTT CASSPSMNTEAFF
TRBJ2-2 - TRBV7-9 - TGTGCCAGCAGCAACGGGTCAGGGGGACTTTGGGAGCTGTTTTTT CASSNGSGGLWELFF
TRBJ1-1 - TRBV29-1 - TGCAGCGTTGAAATGGGGGGTACTGAAGCTTTCTTT CSVEMGGTEAFF